A selection of T cell receptor beta chains follows, all from one sample in a study of shared clonotypes between healthy human individuals. The assay was immunoSEQ multiplex PCR, and TCRdb's table has in-frame clones only and misses some. The table records under 85,000 clones, 50% to 70% of them present only once. Source material: memory CD8+ T cells sorted from blood. The receptors were gathered from a man aged 25 to 40 in good health. Each CDR3 is given with its conserved first and last residue. D genes are given only for firm matches. Rows may omit the clone size; those that give it use once, few, many or a size class.

J gene | V gene | D gene | CDR3 length | clone size | CDR3 protein | CDR3 DNA
TRBJ1-2 | TRBV2 | TRBD1 | 15 | . | CASRDRGGANYGYTF | TGTGCCAGCAGGGACAGGGGGGGAGCTAACTATGGCTACACCTTC
TRBJ2-3 | TRBV2 | TRBD1 | 13 | . | CASMGQNTNTQYF | TGTGCCAGCATGGGACAGAACACGAATACGCAGTATTTT
TRBJ2-7 | TRBV10-3 | TRBD1 | 14 | . | CAISTGTGAYEQYF | TGTGCCATCAGTACCGGGACAGGGGCTTACGAGCAGTACTTC
TRBJ1-5 | TRBV11-2 | . | 14 | . | CASSLSPGDQPQHF | TGTGCCAGCAGCTTATCTCCAGGGGACCAGCCCCAGCATTTT
TRBJ1-1 | TRBV11-2 | TRBD1 | 15 | many | CASSSSRGLGTEAFF | TGTGCCAGCAGCTCCAGCAGGGGGCTGGGCACTGAAGCTTTCTTT
TRBJ1-2 | TRBV29-1 | TRBD1 | 15 | . | CSVEGTGGQNYGYTF | TGCAGCGTTGAAGGGACAGGGGGCCAAAACTATGGCTACACCTTC
TRBJ2-7 | TRBV27 | . | 14 | few | CASSLSIGPYEQYF | TGTGCCAGCAGTTTATCGATCGGACCGTACGAGCAGTACTTC
TRBJ2-1 | TRBV7-8 | TRBD2 | 16 | . | CASSPGWTSGSNEQFF | TGTGCCAGCAGCCCCGGTTGGACTAGCGGGAGCAATGAGCAGTTCTTC
TRBJ2-3 | TRBV7-5 | . | 11 | many | CVRSLADTQYF | TGTGTCAGAAGCTTAGCAGATACGCAGTATTTT
TRBJ2-7 | TRBV4-3 | . | 14 | . | CASSQGSRSYEQYF | TGCGCCAGCAGCCAAGGGTCTAGGAGCTACGAGCAGTACTTC
TRBJ2-1 | TRBV5-5 | . | 14 | few | CASRPPSRQKGPFF | TGTGCCAGCAGGCCCCCGAGTCGACAAAAGGGTCCGTTCTTC
TRBJ2-1 | TRBV2 | . | 14 | . | CASLALSSYNEQFF | TGTGCCAGCCTGGCGCTCAGCTCCTACAATGAGCAGTTCTTC
TRBJ1-5 | TRBV28 | TRBD1 | 14 | . | CASSFGQGNQPQHF | TGTGCCAGCAGTTTTGGACAGGGCAATCAGCCCCAGCATTTT
TRBJ2-5 | TRBV5-1 | TRBD2 | 16 | . | CASSLYGSGFQETQYF | TGCGCCAGCAGCTTGTACGGTAGCGGGTTCCAAGAGACCCAGTACTTC
TRBJ1-5 | TRBV28 | . | 15 | . | CASSPPWEINQPQHF | TGTGCCAGCAGTCCCCCGTGGGAAATAAATCAGCCCCAGCATTTT
TRBJ2-1 | TRBV10-1 | TRBD2 | 16 | once | CASSDFGTSVRNEQFF | TGCGCCAGCAGTGATTTCGGGACTAGCGTTCGAAATGAGCAGTTCTTC
TRBJ2-3 | TRBV7-9 | . | 15 | . | CASSLSDFGTDTQYF | TGTGCCAGCAGCTTAAGCGACTTTGGCACAGATACGCAGTATTTT
TRBJ1-5 | TRBV25-1 | TRBD1 | 15 | . | CASSPRQGSNQPQHF | TGTGCCAGCAGTCCTCGACAGGGGAGCAATCAGCCCCAGCATTTT
TRBJ2-5 | TRBV5-1 | . | 15 | . | CASRYGGGPQETQYF | TGCGCCAGCAGGTATGGAGGCGGGCCCCAAGAGACCCAGTACTTC
TRBJ2-7 | TRBV19 | . | 15 | . | CASSIMVTGRDEQYF | TGTGCCAGTAGTATAATGGTTACAGGTAGGGACGAGCAGTACTTC
TRBJ2-7 | TRBV7-6 | . | 15 | . | CASSLTGNGQNEQYF | TGTGCCAGCAGCTTAACAGGGAATGGGCAGAACGAGCAGTACTTC
TRBJ1-2 | TRBV6-1 | . | 14 | . | CASSEAGGTYGYTF | TGTGCCAGCAGTGAAGCTGGAGGGACCTATGGCTACACCTTC